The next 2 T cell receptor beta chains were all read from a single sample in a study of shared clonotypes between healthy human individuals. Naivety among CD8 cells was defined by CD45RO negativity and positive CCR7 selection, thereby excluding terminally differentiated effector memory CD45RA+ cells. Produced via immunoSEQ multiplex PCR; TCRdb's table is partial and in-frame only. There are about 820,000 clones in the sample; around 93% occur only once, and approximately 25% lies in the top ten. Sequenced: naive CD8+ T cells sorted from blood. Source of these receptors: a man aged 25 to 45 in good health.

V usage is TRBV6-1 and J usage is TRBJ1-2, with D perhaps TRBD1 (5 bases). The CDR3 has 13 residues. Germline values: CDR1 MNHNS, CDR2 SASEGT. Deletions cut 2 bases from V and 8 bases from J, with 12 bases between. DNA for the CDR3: TGTGCCAGCAGTGAAACGACAGCGGGGGGCTACACCTTC. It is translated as CASSETTAGGYTF.

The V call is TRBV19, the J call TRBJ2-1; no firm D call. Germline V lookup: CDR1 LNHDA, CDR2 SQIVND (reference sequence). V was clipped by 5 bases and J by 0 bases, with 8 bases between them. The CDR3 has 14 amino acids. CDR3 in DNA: TGTGCCAGTAGTTCCTACTTCTCCTACAATGAGCAGTTCTTC. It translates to CASSSYFSYNEQFF.